The rows below give T cell receptor beta chains drawn from one sample of a study of blood T cell repertoires in COVID-19. The data were produced by immunoSEQ multiplex PCR, yet TCRdb's version contains in-frame clones alone and is incomplete. The repertoire holds about 300,000 clones, with approximately 84% as singletons. The sample was PBMCs or T cells enriched from blood (not recorded which). The receptor source for this set is a woman aged 18-29 years who had recovered from COVID-19. Each CDR3 is given with its conserved first and last residue. Each record gives: V gene, clone size, J gene, CDR3 protein. The size field is filled for only some rows; it gives once, few, many or a size class.

TRBV27,NA,TRBJ2-1,CASSLLLAGEKFF
TRBV30,NA,TRBJ2-5,CAWSGVLGETQYF
TRBV28,NA,TRBJ1-3,CASSWAAGIWNTIYF
TRBV3-1/TRBV3-2,NA,TRBJ1-1,CASSPQGGQENTEAFF
TRBV7-2,NA,TRBJ1-2,CASSSGGQVRIYTF
TRBV28,NA,TRBJ1-2,CASSLRNYGYTF
TRBV30,NA,TRBJ2-3,CAWRGPGGTQYF
TRBV4-2,NA,TRBJ1-3,CASSQDRGGTGNTIYF
TRBV28,NA,TRBJ1-2,CASSFSQGEAGGYTF
TRBV7-9,NA,TRBJ1-2,CASSRIVETDDKLYTF
TRBV27,NA,TRBJ2-7,CASSFSTLGAYEQYF
TRBV18,NA,TRBJ1-1,CASSPVETEAFF
TRBV30,NA,TRBJ2-3,CAWRPRRTDTQYF
TRBV5-8,NA,TRBJ1-2,CASSPYPQGAGGYTF
TRBV6-8,few,TRBJ1-6,CASRNGRGPPLHF
TRBV9,NA,TRBJ2-1,CASSSSWSNEQFF
TRBV4-1,NA,TRBJ2-3,CASSQGSILDRSTDTQYF
TRBV6-5,NA,TRBJ2-2,CASDDRFTGELFF
TRBV5-5,NA,TRBJ2-7,CASSFSPSEEQYF
TRBV5-1,NA,TRBJ1-5,CASSRTGLSNQPQHF
TRBV3-1/TRBV3-2,few,TRBJ1-2,CASSQDISGPYGYTF
TRBV3-1/TRBV3-2,NA,TRBJ2-5,CASTKTSGVQETQYF
TRBV9,NA,TRBJ1-1,CASSVGGQGFEAFF
TRBV19,once,TRBJ1-1,CASSVQGNTEAFF
TRBV6-5,once,TRBJ2-1,CASSYSGQGIEQFF
TRBV6-6,NA,TRBJ2-2,CASIAGTGVAGELFF
TRBV2,once,TRBJ2-7,CASGTGGYEQYF
TRBV7-8,NA,TRBJ1-5,CASSLVPLGVSNQPQHF
TRBV11-2,NA,TRBJ2-2,CASSLVGAASGNRELFF
TRBV28,few,TRBJ1-5,CASTNGEVRQPQHF
TRBV18,NA,TRBJ2-7,CASSPGTSGSFNEQYF
TRBV7-9,NA,TRBJ2-1,CASSSRLTGRAYEQFF